Below, one T cell receptor beta chain is given with its context. Its specificity is unknown. A minimum of 6.5 million PBMCs was isolated per sample. Trimming cost V 7 bases and J 6 bases; bases outside gene matches: 10. Germline values: CDR1 SGHRS, CDR2 YFSETQ. This CDR3 has 15 amino acids. These data originate in a study of blood T cells in healthy people across ages. Broader study findings: Investigators treated diversity estimates from one million T cells as underestimates. A strong correlation between TCR beta diversity and naive T cell percentage was seen. Roughly linearly, TCR beta diversity per million T cells fell as age increased.

Sample-barcoded 5' priming and a J-beta primer mix drove a second PCR of roughly 6 to 12 cycles. MiXCR was run by TCRdb on the 5' RACE reads, yielding one entry per CDR3 protein. Of 600,000 or so distinct CDR3 sequences listed, around 31% are singletons. Sequences were obtained from blood. The receptor was isolated from a woman older than 75 in good health. The chain joins TRBV5-1 to TRBJ1-4; 9 bases fit TRBD1. The CDR3 spells CASARPTGGDEKLFF. The CDR3 DNA sequence: TGCGCCAGCGCTAGACCGACAGGGGGGGATGAAAAACTGTTTTTT. The full variable domain, its missing parts supplied by reference TRBV5-1 and TRBJ1-4, is KAGVTQTPRYLIKTRGQQVTLSCSPISGHRSVSWYQQTPGQGLQFLFEYFSETQRNKGNFPGRFSGRQFSNSRSEMNVSTLELGDSALYLCASARPTGGDEKLFFGSGTQLSVL.